Listed below are T cell receptor beta chains from one sample, sequenced in a study of blood T cell repertoires in COVID-19. The repertoire was sequenced with immunoSEQ multiplex PCR; TCRdb's copy has only in-frame clones and lacks some. The data contain some 300,000 clones, more than 75% of them singletons. The sample was PBMCs or T cells enriched from blood (not recorded which). These receptor sequences come from a woman aged 55-70 years in a cohort exposed to, infected with or recovered from COVID-19 (not recorded which). CDR3s include the opening cysteine and the closing phenylalanine or tryptophan. The D gene is left open where the match is weak. Size values are once, few and many counts, or a class for expanded clones, and some rows have none.

d_call | j_call | v_call | clone_size | cdr3_aa | cdr3_nt
TRBD1 | TRBJ1-5 | TRBV18 | . | CASSPPGAGGTSNQPQHF | TGTGCCAGCTCACCGCCGGGGGCAGGGGGGACTAGCAATCAGCCCCAGCATTTT
. | TRBJ1-5 | TRBV6-5 | . | CASSHTGGQPQHF | TGTGCCAGCAGTCATACCGGAGGTCAGCCCCAGCATTTT
. | TRBJ1-4 | TRBV28 | . | CASITGQSEKLFF | TGTGCCAGTATTACCGGACAGAGTGAAAAACTGTTTTTT
. | TRBJ1-4 | TRBV4-1 | . | CASSQDYWESRNEKLFF | TGCGCCAGCAGCCAAGATTATTGGGAGTCCAGGAATGAAAAACTGTTTTTT
. | TRBJ2-3 | TRBV12-3/TRBV12-4 | . | CASSFTGTDTQYF | TGTGCCAGCAGTTTCACAGGCACAGATACGCAGTATTTT
TRBD1 | TRBJ2-7 | TRBV5-1 | . | CASSWGTGTYEQYF | TGCGCCAGCAGCTGGGGGACAGGGACCTACGAGCAGTACTTC
TRBD1 | TRBJ1-6 | TRBV6-5 | . | CASRLDRASPLHF | TGTGCCAGCAGATTGGACAGGGCGTCACCCCTCCACTTT
TRBD2 | TRBJ2-1 | TRBV4-2 | . | CASSQEGGRATYEQFF | TGTGCCAGCAGCCAAGAGGGCGGGAGGGCCACTTATGAGCAGTTCTTC
. | TRBJ2-5 | TRBV6-5 | . | CASRGDSIQETQYF | TGTGCCAGCAGGGGCGACAGCATACAAGAGACCCAGTACTTC
TRBD2 | TRBJ2-7 | TRBV5-1 | . | CASSLATSGTYEQYF | TGCGCCAGCAGCTTGGCCACTAGCGGCACCTACGAGCAGTACTTC
. | TRBJ1-6 | TRBV28 | . | CASSLYPSSYNSPLHF | TGTGCCAGCAGTTTATATCCCAGCTCCTATAATTCACCCCTCCACTTT
. | TRBJ1-2 | TRBV18 | . | CASSLPLQGRSYGYTF | TGTGCCAGCTCACTCCCACTTCAGGGTAGGAGCTATGGCTACACCTTC
TRBD2 | TRBJ2-2 | TRBV14 | . | CASSQVAGVTGELFF | TGTGCCAGCAGCCAAGTTGCGGGAGTTACCGGGGAGCTGTTTTTT
. | TRBJ1-1 | TRBV18 | . | CASSPDRNEAFF | TGTGCCAGCTCACCGGACAGAAATGAAGCTTTCTTT
. | TRBJ1-4 | TRBV14 | . | CASSQATGEKLFF | TGTGCCAGCAGCCAGGCTACCGGGGAAAAACTGTTTTTT
TRBD1 | TRBJ1-4 | TRBV29-1 | . | CSVEKGGIEKLFF | TGCAGCGTTGAGAAAGGGGGCATTGAAAAACTGTTTTTT
TRBD2 | TRBJ2-3 | TRBV28 | few | CASSGGLAGGLTDTQYF | TGTGCCAGCAGTGGGGGACTAGCGGGAGGCCTCACAGATACGCAGTATTTT
. | TRBJ2-3 | TRBV1 | few | CTSSQGAGDEEDTQYF | TGCACCAGCAGCCAAGGAGCGGGAGACGAGGAAGATACGCAGTATTTT
. | TRBJ2-2 | TRBV23-1 | . | CASSQNMTGNTGELFF | TGCGCCAGCAGTCAAAACATGACAGGGAACACCGGGGAGCTGTTTTTT
. | TRBJ1-5 | TRBV5-6 | . | CASSSGTRISNQPQHF | TGTGCCAGCAGCTCCGGGACACGGATTAGCAATCAGCCCCAGCATTTT
. | TRBJ1-1 | TRBV28 | . | CASRGDRTTEAFF | TGTGCCAGCAGGGGCGACCGAACCACTGAAGCTTTCTTT